This T cell receptor beta chain originates from a study of identical twins. This clonotype was observed a handful of times. The antigen is undetermined. Germline V CDR1 and CDR2: KGHSH, LQKENI. CDR3 length: 17 amino acids. The V gene end was trimmed by 6 bases and the J gene end by 6 bases; junction bases not matched to a gene: 11. Study-wide results and caveats: Models underestimated how often monozygotic twins shared out-of-frame TCR alpha.

Template switching (which added a universal primer site) was used, and cDNA carried unique molecular identifiers. TCRdb called the 5' RACE reads again in MiXCR, with one record for every CDR3 protein. In the table there are about 890,000 distinct CDR3 sequences, approximately 13% of which are singletons. Separately, the same data were catalogued under a study of yellow fever vaccine responses in identical twins. That paper states: Twins' vaccine T cell response reportedly gave the appearance of partial convergence and partial personalization.

This sequence originates from a young woman in good health. The V gene is TRBV18, the J gene TRBJ2-1, with TRBD2 matching over 13 bases. The source material was PBMCs. The CDR3 DNA follows: TGTGCCAGCTCTAAACCCCGGACTAGCGGGAGTAGCAATGAGCAGTTCTTC. Its protein is CASSKPRTSGSSNEQFF.